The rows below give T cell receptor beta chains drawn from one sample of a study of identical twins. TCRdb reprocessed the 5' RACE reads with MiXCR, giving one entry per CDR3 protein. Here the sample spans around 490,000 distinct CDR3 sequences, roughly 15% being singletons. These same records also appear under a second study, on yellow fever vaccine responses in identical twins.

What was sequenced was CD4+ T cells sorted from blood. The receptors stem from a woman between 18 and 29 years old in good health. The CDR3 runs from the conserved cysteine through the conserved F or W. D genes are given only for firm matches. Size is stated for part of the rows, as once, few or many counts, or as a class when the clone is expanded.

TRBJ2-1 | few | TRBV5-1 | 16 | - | CASSPLIAATYNEQFF | TGCGCCAGCAGCCCCCTTATAGCGGCGACTTACAATGAGCAGTTCTTC
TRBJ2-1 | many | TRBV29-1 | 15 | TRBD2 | CSVETSGLKGDEQFF | TGCAGCGTTGAAACTAGCGGCCTCAAGGGCGATGAGCAGTTCTTC
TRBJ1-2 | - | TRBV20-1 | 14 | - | CSAPGTSANYGYTF | TGCAGTGCCCCCGGGACCTCCGCTAACTATGGCTACACCTTC
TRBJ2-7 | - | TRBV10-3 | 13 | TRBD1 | CATRDRASYEQYF | TGTGCCACCCGGGACAGGGCGTCCTACGAGCAGTACTTC
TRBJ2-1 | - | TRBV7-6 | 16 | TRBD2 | CASSLVGGTELNEQFF | TGTGCCAGCAGCTTAGTGGGAGGGACGGAGCTCAATGAGCAGTTCTTC
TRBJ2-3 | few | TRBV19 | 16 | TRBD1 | CASSLGQGRMTDTQYF | TGTGCCAGTAGTCTTGGACAGGGGAGAATGACAGATACGCAGTATTTT
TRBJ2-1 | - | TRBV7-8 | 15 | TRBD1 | CASSQGQTIYNEQFF | TGTGCCAGCAGCCAGGGACAGACCATCTACAATGAGCAGTTCTTC
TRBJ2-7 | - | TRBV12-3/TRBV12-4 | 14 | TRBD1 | CASTPGTGDYEQYF | TGTGCCAGCACCCCAGGGACAGGGGACTACGAGCAGTACTTC
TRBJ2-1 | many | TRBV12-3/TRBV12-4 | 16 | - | CASSSRTTTSYNEQFF | TGTGCCAGCAGTTCTAGGACCACCACCTCCTACAATGAGCAGTTCTTC
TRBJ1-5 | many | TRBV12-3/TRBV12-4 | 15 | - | CASSLAGTPNQPQHF | TGTGCCAGCAGTTTAGCCGGGACACCAAATCAGCCCCAGCATTTT
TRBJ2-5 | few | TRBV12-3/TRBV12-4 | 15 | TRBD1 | CASSPRGQSEKTQYF | TGTGCCAGCAGTCCACGGGGACAGTCGGAGAAGACCCAGTACTTC
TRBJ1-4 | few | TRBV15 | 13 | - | CATSRERVEKLFF | TGTGCCACCAGCAGAGAAAGGGTTGAAAAACTGTTTTTT
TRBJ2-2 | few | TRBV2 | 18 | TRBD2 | CASSTGTSGGAGTGELFF | TGTGCCAGCAGTACCGGGACTAGCGGGGGGGCAGGCACCGGGGAGCTGTTTTTT
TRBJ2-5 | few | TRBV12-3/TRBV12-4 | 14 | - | CASSFQGGQETQYF | TGTGCCAGCAGTTTCCAAGGGGGGCAAGAGACCCAGTACTTC
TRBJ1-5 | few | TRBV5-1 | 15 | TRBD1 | CASSPEQGADQPQHF | TGCGCCAGCAGCCCGGAACAGGGGGCGGACCAGCCCCAGCATTTT
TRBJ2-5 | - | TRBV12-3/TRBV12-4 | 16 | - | CASSSVQGKYQETQYF | TGTGCCAGCAGCTCTGTCCAAGGAAAGTACCAAGAGACCCAGTACTTC
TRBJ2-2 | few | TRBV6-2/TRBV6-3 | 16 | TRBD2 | CASSWGLAGGPGELFF | TGTGCCAGCAGTTGGGGACTAGCGGGAGGTCCCGGGGAGCTGTTTTTT
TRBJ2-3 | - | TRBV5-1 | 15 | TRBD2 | CASSTSVQSTDTQYF | TGCGCCAGCAGCACTAGCGTCCAGAGCACAGATACGCAGTATTTT
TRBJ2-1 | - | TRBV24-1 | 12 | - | CATSTTGIEQFF | TGTGCCACCAGTACCACAGGAATAGAGCAGTTCTTC
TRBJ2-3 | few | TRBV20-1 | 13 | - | CSNQGPYTDTQYF | TGCAGTAATCAGGGGCCCTACACAGATACGCAGTATTTT
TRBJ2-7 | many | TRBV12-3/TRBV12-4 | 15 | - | CASSPPFGSRYEQYF | TGTGCCAGCAGCCCCCCTTTCGGGAGTAGGTACGAGCAGTACTTC
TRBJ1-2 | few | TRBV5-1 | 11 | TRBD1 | CASSLLGDSIF | TGCGCCAGCAGCTTGCTCGGGGACAGTATCTTC
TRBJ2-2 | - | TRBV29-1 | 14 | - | CSGRAGTITGELFF | TGCAGCGGGAGAGCCGGGACGATAACCGGGGAGCTGTTTTTT
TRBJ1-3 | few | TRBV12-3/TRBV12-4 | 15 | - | CASSYTGGSGNTIYF | TGTGCCAGCAGCTATACAGGAGGCTCTGGAAACACCATATATTTT
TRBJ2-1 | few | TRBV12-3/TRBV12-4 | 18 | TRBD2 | CASSLRSGRTSSYNEQFF | TGTGCCAGCAGTTTACGTAGCGGGAGGACGAGCTCCTACAATGAGCAGTTCTTC
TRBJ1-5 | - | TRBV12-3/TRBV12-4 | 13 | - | CASSGTRAQPQHF | TGTGCCAGCAGTGGTACAAGAGCCCAGCCCCAGCATTTT
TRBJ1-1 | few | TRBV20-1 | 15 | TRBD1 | CSAKDTGQGDTEAFF | TGCAGTGCGAAGGACACGGGACAGGGTGATACTGAAGCTTTCTTT
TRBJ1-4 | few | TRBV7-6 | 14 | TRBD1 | CASSSGQDSEKLFF | TGTGCCAGCAGCTCGGGACAGGATAGTGAAAAACTGTTTTTT
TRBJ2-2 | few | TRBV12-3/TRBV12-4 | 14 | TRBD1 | CASSSLGTVGELFF | TGTGCCAGCAGTTCCCTGGGGACAGTCGGGGAGCTGTTTTTT
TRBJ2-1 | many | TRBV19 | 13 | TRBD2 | CASRQRGYNEQFF | TGTGCCAGTAGGCAGCGGGGCTACAATGAGCAGTTCTTC
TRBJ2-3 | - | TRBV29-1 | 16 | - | CSVEDRAGRGTDTQYF | TGCAGCGTTGAAGATCGGGCGGGGCGAGGCACAGATACGCAGTATTTT
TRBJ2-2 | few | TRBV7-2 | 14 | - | CASSSAWATGELFF | TGTGCCAGCAGCTCCGCTTGGGCGACCGGGGAGCTGTTTTTT